This entry lists 20 T cell receptor beta chains sequenced from one sample in a study of T cell changes during pregnancy in multiple sclerosis. Using immunoSEQ multiplex PCR, the repertoire was profiled, and TCRdb retains in-frame clones only, with some absent. Among approximately 80,000 clones listed, approximately 91% were seen once. The source was PBMCs, collected in the first trimester of pregnancy. These receptors all stem from a female donor in good health, serving as a control in a pregnancy study. Some clones in this sample may be carry-over from other donors' samples.

The V gene is TRBV7-9, the J gene TRBJ2-4; D possibly corresponds to TRBD2 (6 bases). Germline V gene sequence: CDR1 SEHNR, CDR2 FQNEAQ (reference sequence). V lost 4 bases and J 3 bases, leaving 10 bases between the germline ends. CDR3 length: 14 amino acids. This chain's CDR3 is CASSSPGDKNIQYF. The CDR3 DNA reads as TGTGCCAGCAGCTCCCCGGGAGACAAAAACATTCAGTACTTC. Full variable domain (remainder filled in from reference TRBV7-9 and TRBJ2-4): DTGVSQNPRHKITKRGQNVTFRCDPISEHNRLYWYRQTLGQGPEFLTYFQNEAQLEKSRLLSDRFSAERPKGSFSTLEIQRTEQGDSAMYLCASSSPGDKNIQYFGAGTRLSVL.

The rearrangement uses TRBV5-4 and TRBJ1-3, with 8 bases fitting TRBD1. CDR3 length: 15 amino acids. Losses at the gene ends were 4 bases for V and 4 bases for J; bases not matched to a gene: 7. The germline V gene encodes CDR1 SGHNT and CDR2 YYREEE (reference sequence). Here the CDR3 reads CASSPDRAPGNTIYF. CDR3 in DNA: TGTGCCAGCAGCCCGGACAGGGCCCCGGGAAACACCATATATTTT.

This chain uses TRBV19 with TRBJ1-3; D gene uncertain. V lost 3 bases, J lost 2 bases, and 5 bases lay in between. The CDR3 length is 13 residues. Germline V CDR1 and CDR2: LNHDA, SQIVND (reference sequence). CDR3 amino acids: CASSMGAGNTIYF. The CDR3 DNA is TGTGCCAGTAGTATGGGAGCTGGAAACACCATATATTTT.

The chain joins TRBV7-9 to TRBJ2-7; perhaps TRBD1 as D (7 bases). Trimming stripped 4 bases from V and 3 bases from J, with 13 bases between. From germline, CDR1 is SEHNR and CDR2 FQNEAQ (reference sequence). This CDR3 contains 14 residues. The CDR3 spells CASSSGGLNYEQYF. CDR3 nucleotides: TGTGCCAGCAGCTCAGGGGGGTTGAACTACGAGCAGTACTTC.

The V gene is TRBV5-1, the J gene TRBJ1-2; D call uncertain. Between the trimmed V and J ends, which lost 0 bases and 4 bases, there was a span of 13 bases. The germline CDR1 and CDR2 sequences are SGHRS and YFSETQ. This CDR3 spans 15 amino acids. In DNA form, the CDR3 reads TGCGCCAGCAGCTTGGCCCCTTGGAGTCGCTATGGCTACACCTTC. It specifies CASSLAPWSRYGYTF.

The chain recombines TRBV30 with TRBJ2-7, with 9 bases that match TRBD2. V lost 1 base, J lost 6 bases, and 10 bases stayed unmatched. The germline V gene encodes CDR1 GTSNPN and CDR2 SVGIG (reference sequence). CDR3 length: 15 amino acids. CDR3 sequence reads: CAWSGRGGSGSEQYF. CDR3 in DNA: TGTGCCTGGAGTGGGAGGGGGGGTAGCGGGAGCGAGCAGTACTTC. The variable domain in full, completed from reference TRBV30 and TRBJ2-7, reads SQTIHQWPATLVQPVGSPLSLECTVEGTSNPNLYWYRQAAGRGLQLLFYSVGIGQISSEVPQNLSASRPQDRQFILSSKKLLLSDSGFYLCAWSGRGGSGSEQYFGPGTRLTVT.

The chain couples TRBV14 to TRBJ2-5; D is uncertain. Germline lookup yields CDR1 SGHDN and CDR2 FVKESK. V was cut by 2 bases and J by 1 base, with 14 bases left in between. The CDR3 is made up of 16 amino acids. CDR3 protein: CASSQLAQLPQETQYF. CDR3 bases: TGTGCCAGCAGCCAATTAGCCCAACTCCCCCAAGAGACCCAGTACTTC.

This clone has only one observation. The rearrangement links TRBV11-2 to TRBJ2-1; 7 nucleotides match TRBD2. This CDR3 region has 14 residues. Unmatched junction bases numbered 5, after V lost 5 bases and J lost 4 bases. CDR1 and CDR2 (germline): SGHAT, FQNNGV. CDR3 in DNA: TGTGCCAGCAGCATGGGGACTACATACAATGAGCAGTTCTTC. Its translation: CASSMGTTYNEQFF.

The chain is built from TRBV9 and TRBJ2-2; 11 nucleotides agree with TRBD2. This CDR3 contains 15 residues. Unmatched junction bases numbered 4, after V lost 5 bases and J lost 4 bases. From germline, CDR1 is SGDLS and CDR2 YYNGEE. The CDR3 DNA sequence: TGTGCCAGCAGTTTGACTAGCGGGGCCACCGGGGAGCTGTTTTTT. Translating gives CASSLTSGATGELFF. Filled out from reference TRBV9 and TRBJ2-2, the complete variable domain reads DSGVTQTPKHLITATGQRVTLRCSPRSGDLSVYWYQQSLDQGLQFLIQYYNGEERAKGNILERFSAQQFPDLHSELNLSSLELGDSALYFCASSLTSGATGELFFGEGSRLTVL.

The chain links TRBV9 to TRBJ2-7; 9 bases line up with TRBD1. The CDR3 runs to 14 residues. V dropped 3 bases and J dropped 5; count of bases not matched to a gene: 6. CDR1 is SGDLS and CDR2 is YYNGEE in the germline V gene. The CDR3 here is CASSDRDRDDEQYF. The CDR3 DNA reads TGTGCCAGCAGCGACCGGGACAGGGATGACGAGCAGTACTTC.

The genes are TRBV7-2 and TRBJ2-1; the match to TRBD2 covers 9 bases. The CDR3 is made up of 16 amino acids. CDR1 is SGHTA, CDR2 FQGNSA, per germline. V dropped 5 bases and J dropped 7; count of bases not matched to a gene: 12. Here the CDR3 DNA reads TGTGCCAGCAGCCTACAAATCGCGGGAGGGGGAAATGAGCAGTTCTTC. It specifies CASSLQIAGGGNEQFF.

The V and J genes are TRBV15 and TRBJ2-7; 7 bases match TRBD2. The CDR3 is 13 residues long. V dropped 9 bases and J dropped 2; count of bases not matched to a gene: 7. Germline V gene data show CDR1 as LNHNV and CDR2 as YYDKDF (reference sequence). CDR3 region: CATGEGEAYEQYF. CDR3 DNA sequence: TGTGCCACAGGGGAGGGAGAGGCCTACGAGCAGTACTTC. The variable domain in full, completed from reference TRBV15 and TRBJ2-7, reads DAMVIQNPRYQVTQFGKPVTLSCSQTLNHNVMYWYQQKSSQAPKLLFHYYDKDFNNEADTPDNFQSRRPNTSFCFLDIRSPGLGDTAMYLCATGEGEAYEQYFGPGTRLTVT.

The chain combines TRBV2 with TRBJ2-2; D call uncertain. Looked up from germline, CDR1 is SNHLY and CDR2 is FYNNEI. The CDR3 is 13 amino acids. V lost 8 bases to trimming and J lost 2 bases, with 9 bases between them. The CDR3 sequence: CASAVINTGELFF. The CDR3 region has the DNA TGTGCCAGCGCGGTAATTAACACCGGGGAGCTGTTTTTT.

This clone was seen once. The chain joins TRBV28 to TRBJ1-5; D is ambiguous. Trimming removed 3 bases at V and 9 bases at J, with 15 bases between. Germline V gene sequence: CDR1 MDHEN, CDR2 SYDVKM. CDR3 size: 14 residues. CDR3 amino acids: CASSFRGRSMPQHF. CDR3 sequence (DNA): TGTGCCAGCAGTTTTCGGGGAAGGAGTATGCCCCAGCATTTT. The full variable domain, in which reference TRBV28 and TRBJ1-5 provide the parts outside the CDR3, is DVKVTQSSRYLVKRTGEKVFLECVQDMDHENMFWYRQDPGLGLRLIYFSYDVKMKEKGDIPEGYSVSREKKERFSLILESASTNQTSMYLCASSFRGRSMPQHFGDGTRLSIL.

The V gene is TRBV7-6, the J gene TRBJ1-5; no clear D. This CDR3 is built from 16 residues. Trimming removed 1 base at V and 2 bases at J, with 12 bases between. CDR1 and CDR2 from the germline V gene are SGHVS and FNYEAQ. DNA of the CDR3: TGTGCCAGCAGCTTAGGAGCCCAAAACGGCAATCAGCCCCAGCATTTT. Translated: CASSLGAQNGNQPQHF.

The chain carries TRBV4-3 and TRBJ1-2, with 9 nucleotides matching TRBD1. Germline CDR1 LGHNA, CDR2 YSLEER. The CDR3 runs 16 residues. V lost 4 bases and J lost 5; bases outside the gene matches: 11. The CDR3 DNA reads as TGCGCCAGCAGCCGCAGCGCGTCCGGGACAGGGTATGGCTACACCTTC. Protein: CASSRSASGTGYGYTF.

V gene TRBV1 combines with J gene TRBJ1-6. TRBV1 is marked as a pseudogene. The CDR3 is made up of 16 amino acids. In DNA, the CDR3 is TGCACCAGCAGCCAAGATGGGAGCTCCTATAATTCACCCCTCCACTTT. This translates into CTSSQDGSSYNSPLHF.

This sequence joins TRBV15 and TRBJ2-5; 10 bases map to TRBD2. The CDR3 loop spans 17 amino acids. Germline lookup yields CDR1 LNHNV and CDR2 YYDKDF (reference sequence). The junction had 9 bases not matched to a gene; V was cut back by 0 bases and J by 5 bases. The CDR3, as DNA: TGTGCCACCAGCAGAGATCGGCTAGCGGGAGTATCCGAGACCCAGTACTTC. Encoded protein: CATSRDRLAGVSETQYF.

V and J are TRBV5-4 and TRBJ1-3; D not certain. In germline, CDR1 is SGHNT, CDR2 YYREEE (reference sequence). Trimming took off 0 bases at V and 2 bases at J, with 12 bases between the two ends. The CDR3 is 16 amino acids. The CDR3 region has the DNA TGTGCCAGCAGCTTGGGGGCCAAAGGCCCTGGAAACACCATATATTTT. Its translation: CASSLGAKGPGNTIYF.

The chain joins TRBV6-5 to TRBJ2-3, with a weak D call TRBD2 (5 bases). V was pared by 7 bases and J by 3 bases, with 14 bases between. Per germline, CDR1 MNHEY and CDR2 SVGAGI. CDR3 length: 14 residues. The CDR3 bases are TGTGCCAGCAATTCGGGGTTGGGAACAGATACGCAGTATTTT. Amino acid sequence: CASNSGLGTDTQYF.